The source of this TCR beta chain is a study of immune evolution from preneoplasia to lung adenocarcinoma. Study-wide results and limits: Top clone share appeared to fall from AAH through AIS, MIA, adenocarcinoma.

The protocol was immunoSEQ multiplex PCR, while the TCRdb copy is restricted to in-frame clones and leaves out a portion. The sample has roughly 2,700 clones, under 90% seen once. Between 2014 and 2017, patients underwent resection in Japan or China. Each case's diagnosis was confirmed by two pathologists on H&E. The CDR3 is 16 residues long. The germline CDR1 and CDR2 sequences are SGHVS and FQNEAQ. V trimming: 1 base; J trimming: 1 base; junction bases outside the gene matches: 2. Regarding this clone: Its antigen is undetermined.

The origin of this receptor is a person aged 60-79 years with lung adenocarcinoma. Sequenced material: FFPE adjacent normal lung tissue. The chain combines TRBV7-8 with TRBJ2-7, with 12 bases lining up with TRBD2. This CDR3 reads CASSLGTSGISYEQYF. CDR3 nucleotides: TGTGCCAGCAGCTTAGGGACTAGCGGGATATCCTACGAGCAGTACTTC.